The 10 T cell receptor beta chains given below trace back to one sample, sequenced in a study of T cell repertoires in cytomegalovirus infection (dated by TCRdb to the late 2010s). Sequencing instrument: Illumina HiSeq 1500. Through fastp at Q25 and MiXCR, TCRdb rebuilt clones from the public reads, retaining in-frame beta chains. Rows merge per CDR3 protein into single entries with the most common DNA and genes. A total of about 500,000 distinct CDR3 sequences appear in this sample, 30% to 40% of them only once. The ten most abundant clones make up roughly a sixth of the sample. This specimen's treatment or condition label, per the study, means: in vitro stimulation with specific CMV peptide epitopes to enrich CMV-specific T cells. No cognate antigen is known for these TCRs. Material: cultured PBMCs, obtained from culture after CMV antigen stimulation. The receptors were sampled from a human donor in good health (CMV status not recorded). Some clones in this sample may be carry-over from other donors' samples.

The chain uses TRBV19 and TRBJ2-7; tentative D call: TRBD1 (5 bases). This CDR3 is built from 14 residues. Per the germline V gene, CDR1 is LNHDA and CDR2 is SQIVND (reference sequence). Trimming took 6 bases from V and 0 from J, leaving 12 bases between them. The CDR3 DNA follows: TGTGCCAGTAGGCAGGGAAGGTGCTCCTACGAGCAGTACGTC. Its translation: CASRQGRCSYEQYV.

This clonotype appeared a few times. The J gene is TRBJ2-3, the V gene TRBV12-3 or TRBV12-4, with D maybe TRBD2 (7 bases). V lost 5 bases, J lost 4 bases, and 16 bases lay in between. There are 15 residues in the CDR3. CDR3 residues: CASSPRLGGPDTQYF. The CDR3 bases are TGTGCCAGCAGTCCCCGCCTCGGGGGGCCAGATACGCAGTATTTT.

This chain's CDR3 is CANKTRGIYDQPQHF. The CDR3 DNA reads TGTGCCAACAAAACTCGGGGGATATATGATCAGCCCCAGCATTTT. V usage is TRBV6-6 and J usage is TRBJ1-5; D perhaps matches TRBD1 (5 bases). Germline V CDR1 and CDR2: MNHNY, SVGAGI (reference sequence). The CDR3 length is 15 residues. Trimming stripped 10 bases from V and 5 bases from J, with 21 bases between.

In its sample, this clonotype was seen many times. This chain joins TRBV7-8 and TRBJ2-3, with 8 bases that match TRBD2. Per the germline V gene, CDR1 is SGHVS and CDR2 is FQNEAQ. The CDR3 has 18 residues. After removal of 3 bases from V and 0 bases from J, the junction contained 11 bases not matched to a gene. DNA for the CDR3: TGTGCCAGCAGCTTTGGGAGCGGGAGACCTGCTAGCACAGATACGCAGTATTTT. It codes for CASSFGSGRPASTDTQYF.

This chain joins TRBV7-2 and TRBJ1-2; 7 bases agree with TRBD1. V dropped 4 bases and J dropped 3; count of bases not matched to a gene: 8. The germline V gene encodes CDR1 SGHTA and CDR2 FQGNSA. The CDR3 runs to 15 residues. CDR3 bases: TGTGCCAGCAGCTCACCTGACAGGGCTGACTATGGCTACACCTTC. As protein: CASSSPDRADYGYTF.

This clonotype was detected ten times or more. This chain links TRBV7-8 with TRBJ2-4; a weak D match, TRBD2 (5 bases). The ends were cut back, 2 bases at V and 7 bases at J, with 18 bases in the middle. The germline CDR1 and CDR2 sequences are SGHVS and FQNEAQ. The CDR3 is 16 residues long. DNA for the CDR3: TGTGCCAGCAGCTTACAGTCCGCTCTTCGAGGGAACATTCAGTACTTC. Translation gives CASSLQSALRGNIQYF.

A few counts support this clonotype. The genes are TRBV7-2 and TRBJ2-3, with TRBD2 matching over 7 bases. Germline CDR1 and CDR2: SGHTA and FQGNSA. The length of the CDR3 is 16 residues. The V gene end was trimmed by 3 bases and the J gene end by 1 base; junction bases not matched to a gene: 7. The CDR3 here is CASSFTQAGRTDTQYF. DNA of the CDR3: TGTGCCAGCAGCTTCACTCAAGCGGGACGCACAGATACGCAGTATTTT.

This clonotype turned up a few times. V is TRBV7-9 and J is TRBJ2-3; TRBD2 matches 8 bases. The germline V gene has CDR1 SEHNR and CDR2 FQNEAQ (reference sequence). CDR3 length: 15 residues. The V gene end was trimmed by 3 bases and the J gene end by 5 bases; junction bases not matched to a gene: 7. DNA for the CDR3: TGTGCCAGCAGCTTTCAAGCGGGAGAGGAAGATACGCAGTATTTT. Translated, it gives CASSFQAGEEDTQYF.

This clonotype was detected many times. The chain employs TRBV6-2 or TRBV6-3 and TRBJ2-4; D is unresolved. V was cut by 8 bases and J by 0 bases, with 11 bases left in between. The CDR3 contains 14 residues. CDR1 is MNHEY and CDR2 is SVGEGT in the germline V gene. CDR3 loop: CASERDSAKNIQYF. The CDR3 DNA is TGTGCCAGCGAACGTGATTCAGCCAAAAACATTCAGTACTTC.

This clonotype was detected only a few times. The rearrangement joins TRBV20-1 to TRBJ2-7; TRBD2 agrees at 10 bases. The CDR3 has 13 amino acids. V was clipped by 3 bases and J by 3 bases; unmatched bases: 2. Per the germline V gene, CDR1 is DFQATT and CDR2 is SNEGSKA (reference sequence). CDR3 in DNA: TGCAGTGCTAGCTCTAGCGGGAGCTACGAGCAGTACGTC. It yields the protein CSASSSGSYEQYV.